A selection of T cell receptor beta chains follows, all from one sample in a study of CD8+CD57+ T cells in acquired aplastic anemia. Each CDR3 protein gets one entry after TCRdb re-called the reads with MiXCR. This repertoire shows about 58,000 distinct CDR3 sequences, roughly three fifths found once; its top ten account for 15% to 20%. The specimen sequenced was sorted CD4+, CD8+, or CD8+CD57+ T cells (not recorded which) from PBMCs. Receptors originate from a human donor with aplastic anemia. Both conserved end residues are part of each CDR3. A D gene is named only where the DNA matches it firmly. The size entry is marked missing in some rows and otherwise reads once, few, many or a size class.

CDR3nt: TGTGCCAGCATTGGGGGCTCGGACAATGAGCAGTTCTTC
CDR3aa: CASIGGSDNEQFF
abundance: NA
d_gene: NA
v_gene: TRBV25-1
len: 13
j_gene: TRBJ2-1

CDR3nt: TGTGCCAGCAGTTACCCCGACAGAAGCTATGGCTACACCTTC
CDR3aa: CASSYPDRSYGYTF
abundance: many
d_gene: NA
v_gene: TRBV6-2/TRBV6-3
len: 14
j_gene: TRBJ1-2

CDR3nt: TGTGCCAGCAGCAACAGGGTCGGGCAGCCCCAGCATTTT
CDR3aa: CASSNRVGQPQHF
abundance: NA
d_gene: NA
v_gene: TRBV19
len: 13
j_gene: TRBJ1-5

CDR3nt: TGTGCCAGCAGCGTAGCTAGCGGGGGCTCCAATGAGCAGTTCTTC
CDR3aa: CASSVASGGSNEQFF
abundance: many
d_gene: TRBD2
v_gene: TRBV9
len: 15
j_gene: TRBJ2-1

CDR3nt: TGTGCCAGCAGCGCCAGACAGGGCACCGATCGCTACAATGAGCAGTTCTTC
CDR3aa: CASSARQGTDRYNEQFF
abundance: NA
d_gene: TRBD1
v_gene: TRBV9
len: 17
j_gene: TRBJ2-1

CDR3nt: TGTGCCAGCAAACCCGCAGAGGGAAAGAACACTGAAGCTTTCTTT
CDR3aa: CASKPAEGKNTEAFF
abundance: NA
d_gene: NA
v_gene: TRBV7-8
len: 15
j_gene: TRBJ1-1

CDR3nt: TGCAGTGCCCGGGACAGAGTTTCCTACGAGCAGTACTTC
CDR3aa: CSARDRVSYEQYF
abundance: many
d_gene: TRBD1
v_gene: TRBV20-1
len: 13
j_gene: TRBJ2-7

CDR3nt: TGTGCCAGCAGCCCTCCGGGGGGGGGGGAGACCCAGTACTTC
CDR3aa: CASSPPGGGETQYF
abundance: many
d_gene: TRBD2
v_gene: TRBV7-9
len: 14
j_gene: TRBJ2-5

CDR3nt: TGTGCCAGCAGCGCCGGACTAGCGGGGGGGATCACAGATACGCAGTATTTT
CDR3aa: CASSAGLAGGITDTQYF
abundance: many
d_gene: TRBD2
v_gene: TRBV9
len: 17
j_gene: TRBJ2-3

CDR3nt: TGTGCCACCAGTTCAGGACAGGGAGAGACCCAGTACTTC
CDR3aa: CATSSGQGETQYF
abundance: many
d_gene: TRBD1
v_gene: TRBV24-1
len: 13
j_gene: TRBJ2-5

CDR3nt: TGTGCCAGCAGCTTAGGACTAGCGGGGGGCCAGGTCCACGAGCAGTACTTC
CDR3aa: CASSLGLAGGQVHEQYF
abundance: NA
d_gene: TRBD2
v_gene: TRBV13
len: 17
j_gene: TRBJ2-7

CDR3nt: TGTGCCACCAGCAGAGACTGGGGGAACACCGGGGAGCTGTTTTTT
CDR3aa: CATSRDWGNTGELFF
abundance: many
d_gene: NA
v_gene: TRBV15
len: 15
j_gene: TRBJ2-2

CDR3nt: TGCGCCAGCAGCCAAGGAGGGACAGCGGGGACCGGGGAGCTGTTTTTT
CDR3aa: CASSQGGTAGTGELFF
abundance: NA
d_gene: NA
v_gene: TRBV4-1
len: 16
j_gene: TRBJ2-2

CDR3nt: TGCAGTGCGAGTGAAGGACAGGGGATTAGCTATGGCTACACCTTC
CDR3aa: CSASEGQGISYGYTF
abundance: many
d_gene: TRBD1
v_gene: TRBV20-1
len: 15
j_gene: TRBJ1-2

CDR3nt: TGTGCCATCAGTGATGAACGGCATGGGGGGACCCAGTACTTC
CDR3aa: CAISDERHGGTQYF
abundance: NA
d_gene: NA
v_gene: TRBV10-1
len: 14
j_gene: TRBJ2-5

CDR3nt: TGTGCCAGCAGCACTCACTCGGGGGGGCGTACCGGGGAGCTGTTTTTT
CDR3aa: CASSTHSGGRTGELFF
abundance: few
d_gene: TRBD2
v_gene: TRBV11-2
len: 16
j_gene: TRBJ2-2

CDR3nt: TGTGCCACCAGCGGACAGGCTAATCAGCCCCAGCATTTT
CDR3aa: CATSGQANQPQHF
abundance: NA
d_gene: TRBD1
v_gene: TRBV15
len: 13
j_gene: TRBJ1-5

CDR3nt: TGTGCCAGCAGGACAGGGGGGAGCGAGCAGTACTTC
CDR3aa: CASRTGGSEQYF
abundance: NA
d_gene: TRBD1
v_gene: TRBV2
len: 12
j_gene: TRBJ2-7

CDR3nt: TGCGCCAGCAGTGAGTCGACTAGCGGGGGGCAAGAGACCCAGTACTTC
CDR3aa: CASSESTSGGQETQYF
abundance: NA
d_gene: TRBD2
v_gene: TRBV10-1
len: 16
j_gene: TRBJ2-5

CDR3nt: TGTGCCAGTAGTATGAGGCAGACAAGCTTCTACAATGAGCAGTTCTTC
CDR3aa: CASSMRQTSFYNEQFF
abundance: NA
d_gene: NA
v_gene: TRBV19
len: 16
j_gene: TRBJ2-1

CDR3nt: TGTGCCAGCACCAGTAGGGAAAAACTGTTTTTT
CDR3aa: CASTSREKLFF
abundance: NA
d_gene: NA
v_gene: TRBV2
len: 11
j_gene: TRBJ1-4

CDR3nt: TGCAGTGCTAGAGATTCTAACGACACCAACTACGAGCAGTACTTC
CDR3aa: CSARDSNDTNYEQYF
abundance: NA
d_gene: NA
v_gene: TRBV20-1
len: 15
j_gene: TRBJ2-7

CDR3nt: TGCAGTGCTAGAGACGGGACATCAAATGGCTACACCTTC
CDR3aa: CSARDGTSNGYTF
abundance: NA
d_gene: NA
v_gene: TRBV20-1
len: 13
j_gene: TRBJ1-2

CDR3nt: TGTGCCAGCAGCTTTGACAGGGACAACCAAGAGACCCAGTACTTC
CDR3aa: CASSFDRDNQETQYF
abundance: many
d_gene: TRBD1
v_gene: TRBV5-8
len: 15
j_gene: TRBJ2-5

CDR3nt: TGTGCCAGCATGTTCCTAGGAGGTACGCAGTATTTT
CDR3aa: CASMFLGGTQYF
abundance: NA
d_gene: NA
v_gene: TRBV6-6
len: 12
j_gene: TRBJ2-3